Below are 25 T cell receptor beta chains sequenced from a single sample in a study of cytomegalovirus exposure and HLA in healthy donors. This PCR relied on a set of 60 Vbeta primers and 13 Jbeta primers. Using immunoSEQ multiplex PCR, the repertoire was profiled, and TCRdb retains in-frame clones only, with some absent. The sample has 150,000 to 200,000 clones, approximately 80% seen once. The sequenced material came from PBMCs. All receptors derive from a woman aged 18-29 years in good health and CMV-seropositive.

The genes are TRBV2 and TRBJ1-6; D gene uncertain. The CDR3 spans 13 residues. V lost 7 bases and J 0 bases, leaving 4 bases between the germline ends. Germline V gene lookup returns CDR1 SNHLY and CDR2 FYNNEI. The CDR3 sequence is CASKSSYNSPLHF. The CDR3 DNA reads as TGTGCCAGCAAGAGCTCCTATAATTCACCCCTCCACTTT.

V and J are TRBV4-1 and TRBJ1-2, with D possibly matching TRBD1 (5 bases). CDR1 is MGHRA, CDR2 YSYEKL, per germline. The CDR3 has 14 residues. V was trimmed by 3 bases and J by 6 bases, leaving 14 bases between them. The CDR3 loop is CASSHNVGQDGYTF. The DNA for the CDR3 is TGCGCCAGCAGCCATAACGTCGGACAAGATGGCTACACCTTC.

CDR3 coding DNA: TGTGCCAGCAGTGACGGTCTGAGTCAGGGGGCTAACTACACCTTC. Translating gives CASSDGLSQGANYTF. The chain joins TRBV2 to TRBJ1-2; 8 nucleotides match TRBD1. This CDR3 comprises 15 residues. Looked up from germline, CDR1 is SNHLY and CDR2 is FYNNEI. J was trimmed by 10 bases and V by 3 bases; bases with no gene match: 13.

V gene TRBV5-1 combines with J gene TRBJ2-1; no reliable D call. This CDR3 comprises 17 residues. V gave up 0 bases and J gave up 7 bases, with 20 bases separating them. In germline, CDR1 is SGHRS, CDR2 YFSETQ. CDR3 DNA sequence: TGCGCCAGCAGCTTGGCCGGCATAGCTAAAGGTTTTAATGAGCAGTTCTTC. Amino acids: CASSLAGIAKGFNEQFF.

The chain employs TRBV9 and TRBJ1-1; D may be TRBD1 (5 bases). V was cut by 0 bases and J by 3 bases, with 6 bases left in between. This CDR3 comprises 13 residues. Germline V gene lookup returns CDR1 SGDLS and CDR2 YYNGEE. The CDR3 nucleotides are TGTGCCAGCAGCGTAGGGGGCGACACTGAAGCTTTCTTT. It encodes CASSVGGDTEAFF.

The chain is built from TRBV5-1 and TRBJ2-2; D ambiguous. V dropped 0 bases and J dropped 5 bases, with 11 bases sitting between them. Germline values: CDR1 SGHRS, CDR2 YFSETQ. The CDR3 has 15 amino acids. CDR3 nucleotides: TGCGCCAGCAGCTTGGAAGGTAGAGGAACCGGGGAGCTGTTTTTT. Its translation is CASSLEGRGTGELFF. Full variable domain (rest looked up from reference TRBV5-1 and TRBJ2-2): KAGVTQTPRYLIKTRGQQVTLSCSPISGHRSVSWYQQTPGQGLQFLFEYFSETQRNKGNFPGRFSGRQFSNSRSEMNVSTLELGDSALYLCASSLEGRGTGELFFGEGSRLTVL.

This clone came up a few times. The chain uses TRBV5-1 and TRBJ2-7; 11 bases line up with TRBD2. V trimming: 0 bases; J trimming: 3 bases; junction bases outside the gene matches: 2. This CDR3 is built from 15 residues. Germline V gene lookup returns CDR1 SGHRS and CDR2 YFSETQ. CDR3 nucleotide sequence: TGCGCCAGCAGCTTGGGTCTAGCGGGGGGCTACGAGCAGTACTTC. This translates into CASSLGLAGGYEQYF.

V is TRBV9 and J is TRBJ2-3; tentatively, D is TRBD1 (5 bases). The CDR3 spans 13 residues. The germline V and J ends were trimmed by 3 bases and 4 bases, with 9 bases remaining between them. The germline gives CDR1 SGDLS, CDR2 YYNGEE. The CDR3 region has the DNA TGTGCCAGCAGCGACAGGCTGTCAGATACGCAGTATTTT. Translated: CASSDRLSDTQYF.

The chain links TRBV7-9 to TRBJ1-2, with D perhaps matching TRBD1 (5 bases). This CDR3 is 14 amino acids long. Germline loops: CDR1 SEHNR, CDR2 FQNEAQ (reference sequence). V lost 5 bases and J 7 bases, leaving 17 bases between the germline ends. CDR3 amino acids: CASSPRGGVGGYTF. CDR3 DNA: TGTGCCAGCAGCCCCCGCGGAGGGGTTGGTGGCTACACCTTC.

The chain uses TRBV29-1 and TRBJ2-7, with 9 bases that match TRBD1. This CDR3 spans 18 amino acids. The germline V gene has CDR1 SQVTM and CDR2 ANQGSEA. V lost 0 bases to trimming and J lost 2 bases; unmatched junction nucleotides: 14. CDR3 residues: CSVEDHIRGGTGTYEQYF. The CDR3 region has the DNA TGCAGCGTTGAAGATCACATACGGGGTGGGACAGGGACCTACGAGCAGTACTTC.

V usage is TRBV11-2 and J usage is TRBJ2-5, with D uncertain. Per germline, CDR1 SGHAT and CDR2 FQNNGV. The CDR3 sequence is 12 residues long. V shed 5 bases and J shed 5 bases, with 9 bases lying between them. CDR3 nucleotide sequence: TGTGCCAGCAGCCCTGAGGTCGAGACCCAGTACTTC. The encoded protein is CASSPEVETQYF.

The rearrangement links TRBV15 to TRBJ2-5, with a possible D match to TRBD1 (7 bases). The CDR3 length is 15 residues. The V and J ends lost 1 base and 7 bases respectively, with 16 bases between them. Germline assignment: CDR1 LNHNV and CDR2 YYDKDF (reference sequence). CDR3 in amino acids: CATSRAQLQGGTQYF. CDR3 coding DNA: TGTGCCACCAGCAGAGCCCAGCTCCAGGGGGGGACCCAGTACTTC.

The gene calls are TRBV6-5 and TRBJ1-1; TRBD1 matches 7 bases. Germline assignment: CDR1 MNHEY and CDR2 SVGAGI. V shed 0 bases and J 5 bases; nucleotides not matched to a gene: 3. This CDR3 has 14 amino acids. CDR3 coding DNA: TGTGCCAGCAGTTACTCGACAGGGCTAACTGAAGCTTTCTTT. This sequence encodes CASSYSTGLTEAFF.

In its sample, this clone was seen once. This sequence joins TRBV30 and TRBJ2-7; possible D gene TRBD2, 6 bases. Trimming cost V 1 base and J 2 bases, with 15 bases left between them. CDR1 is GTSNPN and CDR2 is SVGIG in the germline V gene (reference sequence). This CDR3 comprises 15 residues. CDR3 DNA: TGTGCCTGGAGTGGTGGTAGCGGCAACCCCTACGAGCAGTACTTC. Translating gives CAWSGGSGNPYEQYF. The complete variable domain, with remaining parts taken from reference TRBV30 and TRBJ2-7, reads SQTIHQWPATLVQPVGSPLSLECTVEGTSNPNLYWYRQAAGRGLQLLFYSVGIGQISSEVPQNLSASRPQDRQFILSSKKLLLSDSGFYLCAWSGGSGNPYEQYFGPGTRLTVT.

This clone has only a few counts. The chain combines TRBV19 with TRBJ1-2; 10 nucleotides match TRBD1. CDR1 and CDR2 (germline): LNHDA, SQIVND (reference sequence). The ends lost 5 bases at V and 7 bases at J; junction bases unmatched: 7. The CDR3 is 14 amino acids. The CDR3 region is CASSSQDRGFGYTF. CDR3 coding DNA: TGTGCCAGTAGTTCACAGGACAGGGGGTTTGGCTACACCTTC.

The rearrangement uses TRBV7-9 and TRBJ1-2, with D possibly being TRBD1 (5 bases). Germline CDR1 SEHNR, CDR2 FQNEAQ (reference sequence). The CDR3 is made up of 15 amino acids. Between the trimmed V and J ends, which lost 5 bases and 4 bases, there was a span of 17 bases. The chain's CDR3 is CASSQTARQTYGYTF. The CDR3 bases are TGTGCCAGCAGCCAGACGGCCAGACAGACCTATGGCTACACCTTC.

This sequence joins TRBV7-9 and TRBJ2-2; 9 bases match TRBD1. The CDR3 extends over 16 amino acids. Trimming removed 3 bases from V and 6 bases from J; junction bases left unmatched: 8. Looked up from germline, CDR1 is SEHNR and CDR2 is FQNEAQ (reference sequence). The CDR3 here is CASSFSRTGEAGELFF. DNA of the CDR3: TGTGCCAGCAGCTTTAGCAGGACAGGGGAAGCCGGGGAGCTGTTTTTT. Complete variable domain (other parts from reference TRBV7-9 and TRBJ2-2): DTGVSQNPRHKITKRGQNVTFRCDPISEHNRLYWYRQTLGQGPEFLTYFQNEAQLEKSRLLSDRFSAERPKGSFSTLEIQRTEQGDSAMYLCASSFSRTGEAGELFFGEGSRLTVL.

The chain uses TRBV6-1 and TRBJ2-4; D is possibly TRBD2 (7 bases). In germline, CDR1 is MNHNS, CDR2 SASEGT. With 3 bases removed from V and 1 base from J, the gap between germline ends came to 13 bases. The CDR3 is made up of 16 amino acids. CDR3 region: CASSEKGGWAKNIQYF. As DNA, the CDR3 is TGTGCCAGCAGTGAGAAGGGGGGGTGGGCCAAAAACATTCAGTACTTC.

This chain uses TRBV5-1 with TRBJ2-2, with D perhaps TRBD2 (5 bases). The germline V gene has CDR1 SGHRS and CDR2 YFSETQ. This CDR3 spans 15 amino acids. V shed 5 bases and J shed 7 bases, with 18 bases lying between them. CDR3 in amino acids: CASRLSRDGGGELFF. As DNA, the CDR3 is TGCGCCAGCAGGCTGAGCAGAGATGGAGGCGGGGAGCTGTTTTTT.

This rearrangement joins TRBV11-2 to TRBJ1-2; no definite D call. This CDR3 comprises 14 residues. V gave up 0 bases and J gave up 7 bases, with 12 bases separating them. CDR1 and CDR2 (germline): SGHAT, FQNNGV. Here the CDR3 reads CASSLDYSPGGYTF. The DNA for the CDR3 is TGTGCCAGCAGCTTAGACTACTCACCCGGTGGCTACACCTTC.

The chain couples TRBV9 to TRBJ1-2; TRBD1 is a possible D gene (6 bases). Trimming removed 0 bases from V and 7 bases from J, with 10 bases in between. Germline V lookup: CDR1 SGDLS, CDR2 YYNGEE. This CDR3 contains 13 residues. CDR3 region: CASSVAAGAGYTF. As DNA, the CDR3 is TGTGCCAGCAGCGTAGCTGCGGGGGCTGGCTACACCTTC.

This chain's CDR3 is CASSRRGGSNYGYTF. The CDR3 DNA follows: TGTGCCAGCAGTCGCCGGGGAGGGAGTAACTATGGCTACACCTTC. The J gene is TRBJ1-2, the V gene TRBV13; D unclear. Germline CDR1 reads PRHDT; CDR2 reads FYEKMQ (reference sequence). The CDR3 length is 15 residues. With 6 bases removed from V and 1 base from J, the gap between germline ends came to 15 bases.

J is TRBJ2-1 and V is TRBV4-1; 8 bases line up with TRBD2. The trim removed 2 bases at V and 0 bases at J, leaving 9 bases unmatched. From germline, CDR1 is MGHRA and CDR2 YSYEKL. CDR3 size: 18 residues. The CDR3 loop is CASSQHGVAGSSYNEQFF. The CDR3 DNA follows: TGCGCCAGCAGCCAACATGGCGTAGCGGGGAGCTCCTACAATGAGCAGTTCTTC.

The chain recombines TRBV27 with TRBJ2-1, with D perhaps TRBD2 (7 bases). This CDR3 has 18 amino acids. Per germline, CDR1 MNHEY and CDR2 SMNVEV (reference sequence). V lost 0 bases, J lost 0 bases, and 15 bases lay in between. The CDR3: CASSLSSRGASSYNEQFF. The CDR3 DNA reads TGTGCCAGCAGTTTATCGAGCCGGGGGGCGAGCTCCTACAATGAGCAGTTCTTC.

CDR3 amino acids: CASSLIYPNYGYTF. CDR3 sequence (DNA): TGTGCCAGCAGCTTGATCTATCCGAACTATGGCTACACCTTC. This chain uses TRBV5-4 with TRBJ1-2; unclear D gene. V lost 1 base and J 2 bases, leaving 9 bases between the germline ends. The CDR3 sequence is 14 residues long. Germline CDR1 reads SGHNT; CDR2 reads YYREEE (reference sequence).